The clone carrying this T cell receptor beta chain was counted at least ten times. Its antigen is still unknown. TCR beta CDR3 regions were amplified from RNA transcripts. First-round RT-PCR of the TCR CDR3 relied on the HTBI primer set. One entry per CDR3 protein results from TCRdb running MiXCR on the multiplex PCR reads. Here the sample spans about 380,000 distinct CDR3 sequences, about a fifth being singletons. Inclusion characteristics of ophthalmopathy patients comprised a Clinical Activity Score of at least 3, a NOSPECS grade of at least 4, and duration under 3 months. The data were obtained in a study of T cells in Graves' hyperthyroidism and ophthalmopathy. V was cut by 0 bases and J by 2 bases, with 9 bases left in between. Germline CDR1 and CDR2: SGHRS and YFSETQ. The CDR3 has 14 amino acids. Overall study results and limits: Blood also showed most of the thyroid clonotypes that were expanded above 0.001. Ophthalmopathy could be told apart from stable hyperthyroidism with a 13 V-J model.

This clonotype originated in a man younger than 30 with Graves' ophthalmopathy. Sequenced input: blood. The rearrangement links TRBV5-1 to TRBJ2-7; no reliable D call. The CDR3 sequence is CASSLAAATYEQYF. CDR3 bases: TGCGCCAGCAGCTTGGCCGCGGCAACCTACGAGCAGTACTTC.